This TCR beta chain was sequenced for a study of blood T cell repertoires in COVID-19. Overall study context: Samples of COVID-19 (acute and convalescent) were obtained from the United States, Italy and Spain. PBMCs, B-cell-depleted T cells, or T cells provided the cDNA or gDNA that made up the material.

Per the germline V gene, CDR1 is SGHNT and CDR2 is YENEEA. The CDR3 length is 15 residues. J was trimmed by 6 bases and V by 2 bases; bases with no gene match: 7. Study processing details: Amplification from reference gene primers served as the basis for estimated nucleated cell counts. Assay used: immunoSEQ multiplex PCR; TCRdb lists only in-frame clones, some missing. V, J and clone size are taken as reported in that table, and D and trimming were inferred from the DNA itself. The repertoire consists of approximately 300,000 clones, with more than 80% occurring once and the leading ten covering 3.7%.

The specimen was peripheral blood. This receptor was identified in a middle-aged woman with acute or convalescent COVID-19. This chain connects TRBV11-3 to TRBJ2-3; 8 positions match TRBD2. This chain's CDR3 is CASSLRGTSMDTQYF. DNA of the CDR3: TGTGCCAGCAGCTTAAGGGGGACTAGTATGGATACGCAGTATTTT. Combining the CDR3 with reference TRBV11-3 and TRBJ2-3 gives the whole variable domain EAGVVQSPRYKIIEKKQPVAFWCNPISGHNTLYWYLQNLGQGPELLIRYENEEAVDDSQLPKDRFSAERLKGVDSTLKIQPAELGDSAVYLCASSLRGTSMDTQYFGPGTRLTVL.